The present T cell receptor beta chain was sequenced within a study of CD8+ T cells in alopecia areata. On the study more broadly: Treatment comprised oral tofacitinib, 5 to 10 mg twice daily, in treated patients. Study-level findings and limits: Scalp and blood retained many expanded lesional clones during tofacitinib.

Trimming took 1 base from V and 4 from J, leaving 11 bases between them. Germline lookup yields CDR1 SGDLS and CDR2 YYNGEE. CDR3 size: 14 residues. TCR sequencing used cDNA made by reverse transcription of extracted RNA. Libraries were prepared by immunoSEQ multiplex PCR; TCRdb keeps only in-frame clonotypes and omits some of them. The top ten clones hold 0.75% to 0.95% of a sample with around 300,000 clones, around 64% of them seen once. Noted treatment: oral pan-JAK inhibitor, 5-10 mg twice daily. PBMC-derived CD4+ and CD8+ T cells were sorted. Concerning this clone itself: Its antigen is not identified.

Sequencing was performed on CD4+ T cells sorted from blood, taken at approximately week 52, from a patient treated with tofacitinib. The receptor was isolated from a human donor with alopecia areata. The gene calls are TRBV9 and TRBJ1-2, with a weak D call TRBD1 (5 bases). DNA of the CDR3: TGTGCCAGCAGCGTATCGGGGGACGGCTATGGCTACACCTTC. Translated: CASSVSGDGYGYTF.